The 14 T cell receptor beta chains below come from one sample, sequenced in a study of technical replicates of blood from four donors. The method was immunoSEQ multiplex PCR; TCRdb's version includes in-frame clones alone and lacks a portion of them. The sample records roughly 81,000 clones, 95% to 98% being singletons. Sequenced material: T cells isolated from PBMCs. All receptors derive from a human donor in good health.

The CDR3 spells CSLTRNEQFF. The CDR3 region has the DNA TGCAGCTTAACCCGGAATGAGCAGTTCTTC. V gene TRBV29-1 combines with J gene TRBJ2-1; D is unclear. The CDR3 has 10 residues. Trimming stripped 8 bases from V and 7 bases from J, with 9 bases between. Germline-derived CDR1 and CDR2 are SQVTM and ANQGSEA.

The rearrangement links TRBV27 to TRBJ2-1; a possible D gene is TRBD1 (5 bases). There are 11 residues in the CDR3. CDR1 MNHEY and CDR2 SMNVEV come from the germline V gene (reference sequence). Trimming stripped 8 bases from V and 10 bases from J, with 12 bases between. The CDR3 DNA reads as TGTGCCAGCGGGTGGACATTCGAGCAGTTCTTC. This sequence encodes CASGWTFEQFF.

V usage is TRBV4-1 and J usage is TRBJ2-7, with a tentative D call TRBD2 (7 bases). Trimming left V 4 bases short and J 3 bases short, with 22 bases between. From germline, CDR1 is MGHRA and CDR2 YSYEKL. The CDR3 runs to 17 residues. CDR3 sequence reads: CASSPSAAGALGYEQYF. In DNA form, the CDR3 reads TGCGCCAGCAGCCCAAGTGCCGCGGGGGCCCTCGGCTACGAGCAGTACTTC.

The chain employs TRBV6-9 and TRBJ1-2, with a tentative D call TRBD1 (6 bases). The CDR3 loop spans 11 amino acids. Per germline, CDR1 MNHGY and CDR2 SVAAGI. V lost 11 bases to trimming and J lost 3 bases, with 10 bases between them. The CDR3 sequence is CAETGHYGYTF. The CDR3 DNA is TGTGCCGAGACAGGTCACTATGGCTACACCTTC.

This clone has just one count. V usage is TRBV15 and J usage is TRBJ1-5, with D possibly matching TRBD1 (5 bases). Germline CDR1 LNHNV, CDR2 YYDKDF (reference sequence). V lost 3 bases and J 5 bases, leaving 35 bases between the germline ends. The CDR3 is 22 amino acids. This CDR3 is CATSRLTQGGRLDRGRDQPQHF. The CDR3 region has the DNA TGTGCCACCAGCAGGTTGACTCAGGGAGGGAGACTGGACCGTGGGCGGGATCAGCCCCAGCATTTT. The full variable domain, rest sourced from reference TRBV15 and TRBJ1-5, is DAMVIQNPRYQVTQFGKPVTLSCSQTLNHNVMYWYQQKSSQAPKLLFHYYDKDFNNEADTPDNFQSRRPNTSFCFLDIRSPGLGDTAMYLCATSRLTQGGRLDRGRDQPQHFGDGTRLSIL.

The genes are TRBV18 and TRBJ2-7; tentatively, D is TRBD2 (5 bases). Germline values: CDR1 KGHSH, CDR2 LQKENI. Trimming removed 3 bases from V and 6 bases from J, with 9 bases in between. This CDR3 has 12 residues. The CDR3 region is CASSPAGPEQYF. CDR3 in DNA: TGTGCCAGCTCACCGGCGGGCCCCGAGCAGTACTTC. Variable domain in full (rest from reference TRBV18 and TRBJ2-7): NAGVMQNPRHLVRRRGQEARLRCSPMKGHSHVYWYRQLPEEGLKFMVYLQKENIIDESGMPKERFSAEFPKEGPSILRIQQVVRGDSAAYFCASSPAGPEQYFGPGTRLTVT.

CDR3 sequence (DNA): TGTGCCAGCAGCGCCGACAGGGCTAACACCGGGGAGCTGTTTTTT. Protein product: CASSADRANTGELFF. The V call is TRBV2, the J call TRBJ2-2; TRBD1 agrees at 7 bases. Germline CDR1 is SNHLY and CDR2 is FYNNEI. The CDR3 has 15 amino acids. J was trimmed by 2 bases and V by 6 bases; bases with no gene match: 6.

This clone came up once. This chain links TRBV28 with TRBJ2-2, with 9 bases lining up with TRBD1. Germline lookup yields CDR1 MDHEN and CDR2 SYDVKM. The junction had 7 bases not matched to a gene; V was cut back by 5 bases and J by 3 bases. The CDR3 sequence is 16 residues long. CDR3 nucleotide sequence: TGTGCCAGCAGTCCAGGGGGACAGGGTCACACCGGGGAGCTGTTTTTT. This sequence encodes CASSPGGQGHTGELFF.

The chain is built from TRBV27 and TRBJ2-7; possibly TRBD1 for D (6 bases). The CDR3 consists of 16 residues. CDR1 and CDR2 (germline): MNHEY, SMNVEV (reference sequence). V lost 6 bases, J lost 4 bases, and 22 bases lay in between. The CDR3 region has the DNA TGTGCCAGCAGATATCAGGGGAAAGGAGGATTATACGAGCAGTACTTC. Its protein product is CASRYQGKGGLYEQYF.

The chain joins TRBV9 to TRBJ1-1; D is perhaps TRBD1 (6 bases). Germline CDR1 is SGDLS and CDR2 is YYNGEE. The V gene lost 1 base and the J gene lost 8 bases, with 15 bases spanning the gap. The CDR3 spans 14 residues. CDR3 nucleotide sequence: TGTGCCAGCAGCGTAAATCTTATACAGGGCGAAGCTTTCTTT. Its protein product is CASSVNLIQGEAFF.

This sequence joins TRBV5-1 and TRBJ2-7, with TRBD2 matching 13 bases. The CDR3 consists of 16 residues. Germline CDR1 reads SGHRS; CDR2 reads YFSETQ. V lost 5 bases to trimming and J lost 5 bases; unmatched junction nucleotides: 10. The CDR3 DNA follows: TGCGCCAGCAGTGGGGTACTAGCGGGAGGGCCCAACGAGCAGTACTTC. This codes for CASSGVLAGGPNEQYF.

V gene TRBV12-5 combines with J gene TRBJ2-7; D ambiguous. Per germline, CDR1 LGHNT and CDR2 FRNRAP. V was clipped by 1 base and J by 1 base, with 8 bases between them. The CDR3 consists of 14 residues. The CDR3 here is CASGLAEWSYEQYF. The CDR3 region has the DNA TGTGCTAGTGGTTTGGCCGAGTGGTCCTACGAGCAGTACTTC.

Regarding this clone: Since no conserved phenylalanine or tryptophan closes the CDR3, a read error is the likely cause. The limits of the CDR3 on the DNA are not certain, so only TCRdb's listed CDR3 is given. The chain is built from TRBV12-5 and TRBJ1-1. Germline V gene lookup returns CDR1 LGHNT and CDR2 FRNRAP. The CDR3 spans 11 amino acids, including both terminal residues. The CDR3 here is CASGLVRRLVI.

The V gene is TRBV6-5, the J gene TRBJ2-7; 9 nucleotides match TRBD1. This CDR3 has 14 residues. The trim removed 3 bases at V and 3 bases at J, leaving 3 bases unmatched. Germline assignment: CDR1 MNHEY and CDR2 SVGAGI. CDR3 residues: CASSYGTGLYEQYF. Here the CDR3 DNA reads TGTGCCAGCAGTTATGGGACAGGGCTCTACGAGCAGTACTTC.